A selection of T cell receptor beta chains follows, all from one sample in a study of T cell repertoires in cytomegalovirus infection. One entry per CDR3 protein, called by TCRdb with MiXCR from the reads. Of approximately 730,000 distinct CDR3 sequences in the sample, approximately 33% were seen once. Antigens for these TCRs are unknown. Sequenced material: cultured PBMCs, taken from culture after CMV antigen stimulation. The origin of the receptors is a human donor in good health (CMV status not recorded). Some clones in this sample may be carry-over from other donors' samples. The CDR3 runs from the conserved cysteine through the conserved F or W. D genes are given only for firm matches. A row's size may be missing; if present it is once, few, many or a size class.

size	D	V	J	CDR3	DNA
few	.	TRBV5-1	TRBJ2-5	CASSLAPGDQTQYF	TGCGCCAGCAGCTTGGCCCCAGGGGATCAGACCCAGTACTTC
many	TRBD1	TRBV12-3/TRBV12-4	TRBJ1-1	CASSLLGGPGAEAFF	TGTGCCAGCAGTTTGCTAGGGGGCCCGGGTGCTGAAGCTTTCTTT
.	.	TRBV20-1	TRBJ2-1	CSASIFRSNEQFF	TGCAGTGCTAGCATTTTCAGGTCCAATGAGCAGTTCTTC
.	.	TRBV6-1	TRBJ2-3	CASSERGPPNTDTQYF	TGTGCCAGCAGTGAGCGGGGGCCCCCGAACACAGATACGCAGTATTTT
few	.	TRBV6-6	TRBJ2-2	CASSYGPPANTGELFF	TGTGCCAGCAGTTACGGCCCACCCGCGAACACCGGGGAGCTGTTTTTT
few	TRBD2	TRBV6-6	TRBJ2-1	CASSPWREGDNEQFF	TGTGCCAGCAGTCCCTGGCGGGAGGGCGACAATGAGCAGTTCTTC
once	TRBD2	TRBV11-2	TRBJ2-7	CASSPGLAQEQYF	TGTGCCAGCAGCCCCGGACTAGCTCAGGAGCAGTACTTC
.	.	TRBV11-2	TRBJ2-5	CASSFAAVQETQYF	TGTGCCAGCAGCTTTGCGGCAGTTCAAGAGACCCAGTACTTC
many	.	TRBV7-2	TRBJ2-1	CASSLVESEPIYNEQFF	TGTGCCAGCAGCTTAGTTGAATCCGAACCGATCTACAATGAGCAGTTCTTC
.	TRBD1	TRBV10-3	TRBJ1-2	CAISGTEAGQGNYGYTF	TGTGCCATCAGTGGCACGGAGGCGGGACAGGGTAACTATGGCTACACCTTC
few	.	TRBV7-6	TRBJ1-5	CASSLSEGSYNQPQHF	TGTGCCAGCAGCTTATCCGAGGGTTCGTATAATCAGCCCCAGCATTTT
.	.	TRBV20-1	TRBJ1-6	CSAVYRKDSPLHF	TGCAGTGCAGTTTACAGGAAGGATTCACCCCTCCACTTT
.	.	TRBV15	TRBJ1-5	CATSLKTDQPQHF	TGTGCCACCAGCCTGAAAACTGATCAGCCCCAGCATTTT
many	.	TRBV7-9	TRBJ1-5	CASSLPGANQPQHF	TGTGCCAGCAGCTTACCAGGCGCAAATCAGCCCCAGCATTTT
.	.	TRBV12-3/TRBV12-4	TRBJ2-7	CASSPHRESDEQYF	TGTGCCAGCAGTCCACACAGGGAAAGCGACGAGCAGTACTTC
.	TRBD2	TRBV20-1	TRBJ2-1	CSARGWGLAAYNEQFF	TGCAGTGCTAGAGGGTGGGGACTAGCTGCGTACAATGAGCAGTTCTTC
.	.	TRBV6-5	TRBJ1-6	CASRLDGNNSPLHF	TGTGCCAGCAGGTTGGACGGGAATAATTCACCCCTCCACTTT
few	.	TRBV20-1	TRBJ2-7	CSARDPLSSGLSSYEQYF	TGCAGTGCTAGAGATCCCTTAAGTAGCGGTTTAAGCTCCTACGAGCAGTACTTC
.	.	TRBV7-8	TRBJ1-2	CASSLGSLRQAANYGYTF	TGTGCCAGCAGCTTAGGGTCCCTGCGACAGGCTGCTAACTATGGCTACACCTTC
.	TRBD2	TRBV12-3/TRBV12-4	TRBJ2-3	CASSLTTGTSVPDTQYF	TGTGCCAGCAGCCTAACTACCGGGACTAGCGTACCAGATACGCAGTATTTT
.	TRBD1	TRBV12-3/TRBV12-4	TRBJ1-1	CASSEQLNRGRVEAFF	TGTGCCAGCAGTGAGCAACTTAACAGGGGGCGGGTTGAAGCTTTCTTT
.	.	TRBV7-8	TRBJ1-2	CASSLEMDWGYTF	TGTGCCAGCAGCTTAGAGATGGATTGGGGCTACACCTTC
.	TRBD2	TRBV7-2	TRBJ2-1	CASSFWASGSIDEQFF	TGTGCCAGCAGCTTTTGGGCTAGCGGGAGTATCGATGAGCAGTTCTTC
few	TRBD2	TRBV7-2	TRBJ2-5	CASSLGGGGGARKTQYF	TGTGCCAGCAGCTTAGGAGGGGGCGGGGGGGCCAGGAAGACCCAGTACTTC
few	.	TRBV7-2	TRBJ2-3	CASSSGAFTDTQYF	TGTGCCAGCAGCTCCGGGGCTTTCACAGATACGCAGTATTTT
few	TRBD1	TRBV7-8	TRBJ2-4	CASSSREETGGLYF	TGTGCCAGCAGCTCCCGAGAAGAAACAGGGGGCCTGTACTTC
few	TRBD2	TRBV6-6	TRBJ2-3	CASSLEPGLAAMSGDTQYF	TGTGCCAGCAGTTTAGAACCGGGACTAGCGGCGATGAGCGGGGATACGCAGTATTTT
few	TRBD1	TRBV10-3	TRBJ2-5	CAISPGQGTLETQYF	TGTGCCATCAGCCCGGGACAGGGGACCCTCGAGACCCAGTACTTC
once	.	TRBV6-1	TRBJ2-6	CASPGANVLTF	TGTGCCAGTCCTGGGGCCAACGTCCTGACTTTC
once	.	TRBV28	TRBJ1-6	CASSFAGGVGTDLGSPLHF	TGTGCCAGCAGTTTCGCGGGTGGTGTAGGGACCGATCTCGGTTCACCCCTCCACTTT
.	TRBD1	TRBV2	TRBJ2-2	CASSKDRVNTGELFF	TGTGCCAGCAGTAAAGACAGGGTAAACACCGGGGAGCTGTTTTTT
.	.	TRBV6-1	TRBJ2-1	CASSESGPYNEQFF	TGTGCCAGCAGTGAGAGCGGACCCTACAATGAGCAGTTCTTC
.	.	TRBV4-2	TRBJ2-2	CASSQVTGSTGELFF	TGTGCCAGCAGCCAAGTTACAGGCAGCACCGGGGAGCTGTTTTTT
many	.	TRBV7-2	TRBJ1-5	CASSSFRDQPQHF	TGTGCCAGCAGCTCGTTTCGCGATCAGCCCCAGCATTTT
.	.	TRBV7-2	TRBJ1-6	CASSPDSSYNSPLHF	TGTGCCAGCAGCCCGGACAGCTCCTATAATTCACCCCTCCACTTT
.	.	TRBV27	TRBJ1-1	CASSLRKTGSGTEAFF	TGTGCCAGCAGTTTAAGGAAAACAGGGTCTGGGACTGAAGCTTTCTTT
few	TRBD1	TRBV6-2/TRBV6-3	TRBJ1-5	CASSGDRGSYSNQPQHF	TGTGCCAGCAGTGGAGACAGGGGAAGTTATAGCAATCAGCCCCAGCATTTT
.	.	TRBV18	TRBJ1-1	CASSPEHGEEAFF	TGTGCCAGCTCACCAGAACACGGTGAGGAAGCTTTCTTT
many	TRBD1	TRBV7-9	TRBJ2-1	CASSHRTGGNEQFF	TGTGCCAGCAGCCACCGGACAGGGGGGAATGAGCAGTTCTTC
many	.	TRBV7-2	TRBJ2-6	CASSRNPSGANVLTF	TGTGCCAGCAGCCGCAATCCCTCTGGGGCCAACGTCCTGACTTTC
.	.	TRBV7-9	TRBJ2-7	CASSLCWGTLYEQYF	TGTGCCAGCAGCTTATGTTGGGGCACCTTATACGAGCAGTACTTC
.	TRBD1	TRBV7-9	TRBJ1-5	CASSSDRAYSNQPQHF	TGTGCCAGCAGCTCTGACAGGGCCTATAGCAATCAGCCCCAGCATTTT
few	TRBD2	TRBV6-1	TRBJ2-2	CASGGGAIDTGELFF	TGTGCCAGCGGGGGAGGGGCAATAGACACCGGGGAGCTGTTTTTT
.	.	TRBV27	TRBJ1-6	CASTRRGEFSPLHF	TGTGCCAGCACCAGAAGGGGCGAGTTCTCACCCCTCCACTTT
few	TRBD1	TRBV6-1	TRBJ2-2	CASIEGAGGELFF	TGTGCCAGCATTGAGGGGGCGGGCGGGGAGCTGTTTTTT
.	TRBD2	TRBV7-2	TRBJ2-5	CASSPRLAQETQYF	TGTGCCAGCAGCCCACGACTAGCTCAAGAGACCCAGTACTTC
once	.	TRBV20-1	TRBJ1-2	CSASATNYGYTF	TGCAGTGCTAGTGCTACTAACTATGGCTACACCTTC